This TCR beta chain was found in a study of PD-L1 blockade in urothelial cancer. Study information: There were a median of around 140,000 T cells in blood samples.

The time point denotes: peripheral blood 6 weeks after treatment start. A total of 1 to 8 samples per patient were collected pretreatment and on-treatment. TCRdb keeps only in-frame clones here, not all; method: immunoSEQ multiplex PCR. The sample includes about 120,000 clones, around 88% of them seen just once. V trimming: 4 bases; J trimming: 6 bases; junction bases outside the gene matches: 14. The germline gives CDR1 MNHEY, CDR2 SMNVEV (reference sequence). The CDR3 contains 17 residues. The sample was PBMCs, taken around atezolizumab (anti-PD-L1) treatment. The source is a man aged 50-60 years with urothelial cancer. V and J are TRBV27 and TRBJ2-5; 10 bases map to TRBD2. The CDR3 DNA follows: TGTGCCAGCAGTTCCTCTTTTGCTAGCGGGAGTCAGAAGACCCAGTACTTC. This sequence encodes CASSSSFASGSQKTQYF.